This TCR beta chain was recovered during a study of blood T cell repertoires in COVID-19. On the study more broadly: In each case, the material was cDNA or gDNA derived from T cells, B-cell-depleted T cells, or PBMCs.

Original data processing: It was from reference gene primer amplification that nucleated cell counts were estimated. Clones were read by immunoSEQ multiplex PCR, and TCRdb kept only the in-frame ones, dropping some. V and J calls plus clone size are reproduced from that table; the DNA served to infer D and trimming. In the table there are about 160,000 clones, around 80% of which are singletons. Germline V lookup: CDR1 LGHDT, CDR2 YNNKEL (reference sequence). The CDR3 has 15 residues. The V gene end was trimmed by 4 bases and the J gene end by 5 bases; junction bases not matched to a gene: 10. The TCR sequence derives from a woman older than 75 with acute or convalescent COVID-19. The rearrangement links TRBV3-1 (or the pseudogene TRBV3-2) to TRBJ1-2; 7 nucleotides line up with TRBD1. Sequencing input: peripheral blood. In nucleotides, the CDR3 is TGTGCCAGCAGCCCACACAGTACAGGGGAATATGGCTACACCTTC. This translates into CASSPHSTGEYGYTF.